Each of the 30 T cell receptor beta chains below was sequenced from the same sample in a study of cytomegalovirus exposure and HLA in healthy donors. The primer mix had 60 Vbeta and 13 Jbeta primers. Profiling relied on immunoSEQ multiplex PCR, and the TCRdb table lists in-frame clones only, not all of them. The data contain some 140,000 clones, 73% of them seen just once; the ten biggest clones take up 1.3%. The sequenced material came from PBMCs. Receptor source: a woman between 35 and 50 years old in good health and CMV-seronegative.

This chain connects TRBV28 to TRBJ1-5; 7 bases line up with TRBD1. V trimming: 6 bases; J trimming: 0 bases; junction bases outside the gene matches: 11. CDR1 MDHEN and CDR2 SYDVKM come from the germline V gene. This CDR3 is built from 17 residues. In DNA form, the CDR3 reads TGTGCCAGCAGGGTACCGGGACAGCATTATAGCAATCAGCCCCAGCATTTT. Its translation is CASRVPGQHYSNQPQHF.

The V and J genes are TRBV5-1 and TRBJ2-2, with D maybe TRBD1 (5 bases). The V and J ends lost 4 bases and 0 bases respectively, with 13 bases between them. Germline lookup yields CDR1 SGHRS and CDR2 YFSETQ. This CDR3 is 16 amino acids long. CDR3 residues: CASSPSGASNTGELFF. The CDR3 nucleotides read TGCGCCAGCAGCCCCAGTGGGGCCTCGAACACCGGGGAGCTGTTTTTT.

This clone turned up a few times. V and J are TRBV6-1 and TRBJ2-7; tentatively, D is TRBD1 (5 bases). The V gene lost 2 bases and the J gene lost 3 bases, with 5 bases spanning the gap. This CDR3 comprises 12 residues. Germline CDR1 reads MNHNS; CDR2 reads SASEGT. In DNA, the CDR3 is TGTGCCAGCAGTGAACAGGGCTACGAGCAGTACTTC. It is translated as CASSEQGYEQYF.

The chain employs TRBV10-3 and TRBJ1-4, with TRBD1 matching over 11 bases. The CDR3 covers 17 residues. CDR1 and CDR2 from the germline V gene are ENHRY and SYGVKD. Trimming removed 3 bases from V and 5 bases from J; junction bases left unmatched: 8. The chain's CDR3 is CAISDTGTGGPNEKLFF. The CDR3 bases are TGTGCCATCAGTGATACCGGGACAGGGGGACCGAATGAAAAACTGTTTTTT.

There are a few counts of this clone. The chain employs TRBV7-3 and TRBJ2-2, with a weak D call TRBD1 (5 bases). This CDR3 spans 14 amino acids. Germline CDR1 and CDR2: SGHTA and FQGTGA. V was pared by 1 base and J by 6 bases, with 9 bases between. The CDR3 region has the DNA TGTGCCAGCAGCTTAATTAGGGGCCCCGGGGAGCTGTTTTTT. It encodes CASSLIRGPGELFF.

This rearrangement joins TRBV2 to TRBJ2-2, with 7 bases fitting TRBD1. The CDR3 has 15 amino acids. The trim removed 5 bases at V and 2 bases at J, leaving 5 bases unmatched. CDR1 is SNHLY, CDR2 FYNNEI, per germline. The CDR3 sequence: CASSSGTENTGELFF. The CDR3 DNA sequence: TGTGCCAGCAGTTCGGGGACAGAAAACACCGGGGAGCTGTTTTTT.

This chain connects TRBV7-9 to TRBJ2-5, with 13 nucleotides matching TRBD2. There are 15 residues in the CDR3. The V gene's germline CDR1 is SEHNR and CDR2 FQNEAQ (reference sequence). Germline trimming cut 6 bases from V and 6 bases from J; bases unmatched to any gene: 7. The CDR3: CASRQTSGGTKTQYF. The CDR3 region has the DNA TGTGCCAGCAGACAGACTAGCGGGGGGACTAAGACCCAGTACTTC.

V usage is TRBV9 and J usage is TRBJ2-5; D is undetermined. Germline CDR1 and CDR2: SGDLS and YYNGEE. V was trimmed by 4 bases and J by 5 bases, leaving 15 bases between them. The CDR3 has 14 amino acids. CDR3: CASSPVSSAETQYF. The DNA of the CDR3 is TGTGCCAGCAGCCCAGTGTCCAGCGCCGAGACCCAGTACTTC.

V gene TRBV7-9 combines with J gene TRBJ1-2; 8 bases are shared with TRBD1. The V segment lost 6 bases and the J segment 1 base; nucleotides outside the gene matches: 10. CDR1 and CDR2 (germline): SEHNR, FQNEAQ (reference sequence). The CDR3 is made up of 16 amino acids. CDR3: CASSFTGGLINYGYTF. The CDR3 DNA follows: TGTGCCAGCAGTTTTACAGGGGGGCTAATTAACTATGGCTACACCTTC.

The V and J genes are TRBV25-1 and TRBJ2-1; tentative D call: TRBD2 (6 bases). Germline lookup yields CDR1 MGHDK and CDR2 SYGVNS. The CDR3 is made up of 12 amino acids. V gave up 0 bases and J gave up 13 bases, with 10 bases separating them. The DNA of the CDR3 is TGTGCCAGCAGTGAATATCGGGCGGGACAGTTCTTC. Its protein is CASSEYRAGQFF.

CDR3 region: CASSLGVGQGARDTEAFF. As DNA, the CDR3 is TGTGCCAGCAGCTTAGGGGTGGGCCAGGGGGCTCGAGATACTGAAGCTTTCTTT. The V gene is TRBV7-6, the J gene TRBJ1-1; 8 nucleotides agree with TRBD1. V lost 1 base and J lost 5; bases outside the gene matches: 15. The germline V gene has CDR1 SGHVS and CDR2 FNYEAQ. The CDR3 covers 18 residues.

The chain combines TRBV5-4 with TRBJ1-1, with 7 bases identical to TRBD1. The CDR3 contains 14 residues. V gave up 6 bases and J gave up 7 bases; unmatched junction bases: 12. Germline loops: CDR1 SGHNT, CDR2 YYREEE (reference sequence). Here the CDR3 DNA reads TGTGCCAGCACCCCCGGGACAGAAAACCTTGAAGCTTTCTTT. It encodes CASTPGTENLEAFF.

The chain employs TRBV6-5 and TRBJ2-1; D is perhaps TRBD1 (6 bases). The V gene lost 7 bases and the J gene lost 6 bases, with 13 bases spanning the gap. The germline V gene has CDR1 MNHEY and CDR2 SVGAGI. This CDR3 contains 13 residues. The CDR3 sequence is CASISLDSNEQFF. CDR3 sequence (DNA): TGTGCCAGCATTTCCCTGGACAGCAATGAGCAGTTCTTC.

V gene TRBV6-5 combines with J gene TRBJ1-1, with 8 nucleotides matching TRBD1. Germline V gene data show CDR1 as MNHEY and CDR2 as SVGAGI. V trimming: 6 bases; J trimming: 4 bases; junction bases outside the gene matches: 4. CDR3 length equals 13 residues. The CDR3, as DNA: TGTGCCAGCAGCTTGGGACAGGCCACTGAAGCTTTCTTT. This translates into CASSLGQATEAFF.

The chain carries TRBV6-5 and TRBJ1-4; 9 bases agree with TRBD1. Trimming took 2 bases from V and 6 from J; bases not matched to a gene: 4. The CDR3 has 15 amino acids. Germline V CDR1 and CDR2: MNHEY, SVGAGI. This chain's CDR3 is CASSYTGTGYEKLFF. CDR3 nucleotide sequence: TGTGCCAGCAGTTACACCGGGACAGGGTATGAAAAACTGTTTTTT.

The gene calls are TRBV5-5 and TRBJ1-2; 7 bases line up with TRBD1. J lost 3 bases, V lost 2 bases, and 4 bases had no gene match. The CDR3 has 14 residues. Germline V gene lookup returns CDR1 SGHKS and CDR2 YYEKEE (reference sequence). CDR3 amino acids: CASSLIDRDYGYTF. The DNA for the CDR3 is TGTGCCAGCAGCTTAATTGACAGGGACTATGGCTACACCTTC. The full variable domain, rest sourced from reference TRBV5-5 and TRBJ1-2, is DAGVTQSPTHLIKTRGQQVTLRCSPISGHKSVSWYQQVLGQGPQFIFQYYEKEERGRGNFPDRFSARQFPNYSSELNVNALLLGDSALYLCASSLIDRDYGYTFGSGTRLTVV.

The chain links TRBV27 to TRBJ1-6; 11 bases match TRBD1. The CDR3 has 17 amino acids. The ends lost 5 bases at V and 3 bases at J; junction bases unmatched: 6. The germline gives CDR1 MNHEY, CDR2 SMNVEV (reference sequence). Here the CDR3 reads CASSRTGGIIYNSPLHF. CDR3 DNA sequence: TGTGCCAGCAGTCGGACAGGGGGCATTATCTATAATTCACCCCTCCACTTT.

The chain combines TRBV7-3 with TRBJ2-5, with a possible D match to TRBD2 (5 bases). The CDR3 extends over 13 amino acids. From germline, CDR1 is SGHTA and CDR2 FQGTGA. V was trimmed by 1 base and J by 7 bases, leaving 10 bases between them. This CDR3 is CASSLIPEGTQYF. The CDR3 DNA sequence: TGTGCCAGCAGCTTAATACCAGAGGGGACCCAGTACTTC. The full variable domain, in which reference TRBV7-3 and TRBJ2-5 provide the parts outside the CDR3, is GAGVSQTPSNKVTEKGKYVELRCDPISGHTALYWYRQSLGQGPEFLIYFQGTGAADDSGLPNDRFFAVRPEGSVSTLKIQRTERGDSAVYLCASSLIPEGTQYFGPGTRLLVL.

The CDR3 here is CASKTSGILQETQYF. In DNA, the CDR3 is TGTGCCAGCAAAACTAGCGGGATCCTCCAAGAGACCCAGTACTTC. The rearrangement links TRBV7-3 to TRBJ2-5, with 10 bases aligning to TRBD2. Germline lookup yields CDR1 SGHTA and CDR2 FQGTGA. This CDR3 spans 15 amino acids. The junction had 6 bases not matched to a gene; V was cut back by 7 bases and J by 1 base.

The rearrangement links TRBV10-2 to TRBJ2-3, with unresolved D. The V gene lost 3 bases and the J gene lost 1 base, with 8 bases spanning the gap. Germline V CDR1 and CDR2: WSHSY, SAAADI. The CDR3 is 14 residues long. CDR3: CASSDPGRTDTQYF. DNA for the CDR3: TGCGCCAGCAGTGACCCTGGCCGCACAGATACGCAGTATTTT.

This clone was counted between two and nine times. V is TRBV6-1 and J is TRBJ2-3; weak D call: TRBD2 (6 bases). Deletions cut 4 bases from V and 0 bases from J, with 11 bases between. Germline loops: CDR1 MNHNS, CDR2 SASEGT. This CDR3 region has 15 residues. This CDR3 is CASSGKGRSTDTQYF. The CDR3, as DNA: TGTGCCAGCAGTGGGAAGGGGAGGAGCACAGATACGCAGTATTTT.

This clone was seen once. Other DNA sequences in the same sample also yield this CDR3. The gene calls are TRBV19 and TRBJ1-5; D remains ambiguous. The CDR3 extends over 15 amino acids. Trimming left V 1 base short and J 0 bases short, with 7 bases between. Germline V CDR1 and CDR2: LNHDA, SQIVND (reference sequence). CDR3: CASSIGGNSNQPQHF. As DNA, the CDR3 is TGTGCCAGTAGTATAGGTGGCAATAGCAATCAGCCCCAGCATTTT.

The rearrangement joins TRBV5-6 to TRBJ2-5, with TRBD1 identical over 11 bases. The DNA matches TRBJ2-7 better at its end, which makes the J call doubtful. Germline V gene lookup returns CDR1 SGHDT and CDR2 YYEEEE. This CDR3 contains 16 residues. The CDR3 protein is CASSLVRDRGSYEQYF. CDR3 in DNA: TGTGCCAGCAGCTTGGTGAGGGACAGGGGGTCCTACGAGCAGTACTTC.

V and J are TRBV6-1 and TRBJ1-4, with D possibly matching TRBD1 (5 bases). The CDR3 runs 17 residues. V was shortened by 0 bases and J by 4 bases, with 15 bases between the two germline ends. Germline V gene sequence: CDR1 MNHNS, CDR2 SASEGT. The CDR3 DNA reads TGTGCCAGCAGTGAAGCGGGACGCGGGGTGATTAATGAAAAACTGTTTTTT. Its translation is CASSEAGRGVINEKLFF.

This clone was counted between two and nine times. J is TRBJ2-1 and V is TRBV9; tentatively, D is TRBD1 (6 bases). Germline V gene data show CDR1 as SGDLS and CDR2 as YYNGEE. The CDR3 is made up of 15 amino acids. The ends were cut back, 4 bases at V and 2 bases at J, with 13 bases in the middle. The CDR3 sequence is CASSPREGAYNEQFF. Here the CDR3 DNA reads TGTGCCAGCAGCCCTCGAGAGGGGGCCTACAATGAGCAGTTCTTC.

The J gene is TRBJ1-1, the V gene TRBV18; the match to TRBD1 covers 9 bases. The V gene end was trimmed by 4 bases and the J gene end by 5 bases; junction bases not matched to a gene: 8. The length of the CDR3 is 15 residues. The V gene's germline CDR1 is KGHSH and CDR2 LQKENI. The CDR3 region is CASSRRTGEGTEAFF. Written as DNA, the CDR3 is TGTGCCAGCTCACGTAGGACAGGGGAAGGGACTGAAGCTTTCTTT.

This clone was seen at least ten times. This chain joins TRBV5-1 and TRBJ2-5; tentatively, D is TRBD2 (6 bases). The germline V gene encodes CDR1 SGHRS and CDR2 YFSETQ. Trimming pared 0 bases from V and 0 bases from J, leaving 15 bases between. The CDR3 runs to 17 residues. Here the CDR3 DNA reads TGCGCCAGCAGCTTGGGTGGAGGGAGCGTCTACCAAGAGACCCAGTACTTC. This translates into CASSLGGGSVYQETQYF.

The chain couples TRBV19 to TRBJ1-1; the match to TRBD1 covers 8 bases. Losses at the gene ends were 1 base for V and 1 base for J; bases not matched to a gene: 5. This CDR3 is 16 amino acids long. Germline CDR1 LNHDA, CDR2 SQIVND (reference sequence). The CDR3 region is CASSIGRGTGNTEAFF. The CDR3 nucleotides are TGTGCCAGTAGTATAGGGAGGGGGACAGGGAACACTGAAGCTTTCTTT.

The table lists this clone with a few counts. This chain uses TRBV5-4 with TRBJ2-7, with D perhaps TRBD2 (6 bases). Germline assignment: CDR1 SGHNT and CDR2 YYREEE (reference sequence). Trimming pared 3 bases from V and 2 bases from J, leaving 12 bases between. The CDR3 totals 14 residues. CDR3 bases: TGTGCCAGCAGCTGGGAGGCAGGAACCTACGAGCAGTACGTC. Its protein product is CASSWEAGTYEQYV.

The rearrangement uses TRBV5-4 and TRBJ1-1; 12 nucleotides line up with TRBD1. From germline, CDR1 is SGHNT and CDR2 YYREEE (reference sequence). The junction had 6 bases not matched to a gene; V was cut back by 4 bases and J by 5 bases. This CDR3 region has 15 residues. CDR3 nucleotides: TGTGCCAGCAGCAGACCGGGACAGGGGGCTACTGAAGCTTTCTTT. Its protein product is CASSRPGQGATEAFF.